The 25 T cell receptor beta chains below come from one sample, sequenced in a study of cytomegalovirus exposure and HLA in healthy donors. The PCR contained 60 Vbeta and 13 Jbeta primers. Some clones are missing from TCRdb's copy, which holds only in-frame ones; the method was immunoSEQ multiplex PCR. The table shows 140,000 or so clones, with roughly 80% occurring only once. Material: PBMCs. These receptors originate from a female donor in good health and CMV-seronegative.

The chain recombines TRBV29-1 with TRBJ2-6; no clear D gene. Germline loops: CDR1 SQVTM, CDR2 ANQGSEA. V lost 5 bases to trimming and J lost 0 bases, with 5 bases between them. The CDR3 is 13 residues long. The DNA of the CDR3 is TGCAGCGTTTCCTTCTCTGGGGCCAACGTCCTGACTTTC. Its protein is CSVSFSGANVLTF.

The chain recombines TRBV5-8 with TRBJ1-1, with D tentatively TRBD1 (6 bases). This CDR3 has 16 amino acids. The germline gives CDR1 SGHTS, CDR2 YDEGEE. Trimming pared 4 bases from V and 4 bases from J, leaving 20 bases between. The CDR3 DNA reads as TGTGCCAGCAGCCCGGTTCCCAGGGGACGGTCCACTGAAGCTTTCTTT. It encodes CASSPVPRGRSTEAFF. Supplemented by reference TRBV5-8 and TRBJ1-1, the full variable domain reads EAGVTQSPTHLIKTRGQQATLRCSPISGHTSVYWYQQALGLGLQFLLWYDEGEERNRGNFPPRFSGRQFPNYSSELNVNALELEDSALYLCASSPVPRGRSTEAFFGQGTRLTVV.

The CDR3 DNA is TGCGCCAGCAGCCCCTGGGCAGGCTACGAGCAGTACTTC. It specifies CASSPWAGYEQYF. This sequence joins TRBV4-1 and TRBJ2-7, with unresolved D. Deletions cut 4 bases from V and 3 bases from J, with 10 bases between. This CDR3 is 13 amino acids long. CDR1 is MGHRA, CDR2 YSYEKL, per germline.

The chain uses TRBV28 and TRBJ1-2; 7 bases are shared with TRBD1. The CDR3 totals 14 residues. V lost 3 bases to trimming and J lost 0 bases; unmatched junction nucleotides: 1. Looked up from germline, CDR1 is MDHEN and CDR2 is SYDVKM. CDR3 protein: CASSFGQANYGYTF. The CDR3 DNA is TGTGCCAGCAGTTTCGGACAGGCTAACTATGGCTACACCTTC.

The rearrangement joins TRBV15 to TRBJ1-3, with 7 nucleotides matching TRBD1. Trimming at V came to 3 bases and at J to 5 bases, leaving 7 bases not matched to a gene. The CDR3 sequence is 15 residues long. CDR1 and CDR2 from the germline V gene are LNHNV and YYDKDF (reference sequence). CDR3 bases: TGTGCCACCAGCAGTGGCAGGGGGGATCGAAACACCATATATTTT. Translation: CATSSGRGDRNTIYF.

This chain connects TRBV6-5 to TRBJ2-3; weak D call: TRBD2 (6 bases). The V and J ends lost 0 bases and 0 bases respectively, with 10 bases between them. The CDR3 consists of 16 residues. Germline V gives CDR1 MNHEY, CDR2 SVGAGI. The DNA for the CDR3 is TGTGCCAGCAGTTACTCGGGCGGGGTTAGCACAGATACGCAGTATTTT. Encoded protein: CASSYSGGVSTDTQYF.

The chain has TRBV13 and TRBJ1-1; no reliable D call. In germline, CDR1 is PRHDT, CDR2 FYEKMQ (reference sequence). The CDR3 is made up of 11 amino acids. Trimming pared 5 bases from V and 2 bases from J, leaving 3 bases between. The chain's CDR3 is CASSLNTEAFF. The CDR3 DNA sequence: TGTGCCAGCAGCCTTAACACTGAAGCTTTCTTT.

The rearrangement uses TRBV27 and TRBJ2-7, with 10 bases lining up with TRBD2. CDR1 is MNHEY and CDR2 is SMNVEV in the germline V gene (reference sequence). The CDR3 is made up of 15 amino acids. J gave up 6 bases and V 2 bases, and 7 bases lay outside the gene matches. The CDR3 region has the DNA TGTGCCAGCAGTTTAATTCTAGCGGGAGTTGGCGAGCAGTACTTC. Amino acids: CASSLILAGVGEQYF.

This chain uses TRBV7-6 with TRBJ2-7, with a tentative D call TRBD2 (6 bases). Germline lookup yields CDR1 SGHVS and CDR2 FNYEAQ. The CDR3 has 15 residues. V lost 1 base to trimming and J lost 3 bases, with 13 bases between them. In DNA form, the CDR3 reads TGTGCCAGCAGCTTAGGCGCGGGGCTCAACTACGAGCAGTACTTC. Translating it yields CASSLGAGLNYEQYF.

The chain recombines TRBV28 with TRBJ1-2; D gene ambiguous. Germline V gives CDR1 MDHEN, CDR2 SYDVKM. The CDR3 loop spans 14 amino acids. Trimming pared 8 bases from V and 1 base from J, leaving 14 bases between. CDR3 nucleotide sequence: TGTGCCAGCTTTGACTTCACTTATAACTATGGCTACACCTTC. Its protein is CASFDFTYNYGYTF.

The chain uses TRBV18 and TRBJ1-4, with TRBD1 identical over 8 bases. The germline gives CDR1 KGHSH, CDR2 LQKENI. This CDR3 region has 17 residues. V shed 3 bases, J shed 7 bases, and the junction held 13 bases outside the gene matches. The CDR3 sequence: CASSPDRVGVVSEKLFF. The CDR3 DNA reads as TGTGCCAGCTCACCGGACAGGGTAGGAGTTGTGAGTGAAAAACTGTTTTTT.

CDR3 nucleotide sequence: TGTGCCAGCAGTCCGACTAGCGGGGGGAACCAAGAGACCCAGTACTTC. Its protein product is CASSPTSGGNQETQYF. The chain is built from TRBV4-2 and TRBJ2-5; 13 bases line up with TRBD2. Losses at the gene ends were 6 bases for V and 0 bases for J; bases not matched to a gene: 4. The germline V gene has CDR1 LGHNA and CDR2 YNFKEQ. The CDR3 is made up of 16 amino acids.

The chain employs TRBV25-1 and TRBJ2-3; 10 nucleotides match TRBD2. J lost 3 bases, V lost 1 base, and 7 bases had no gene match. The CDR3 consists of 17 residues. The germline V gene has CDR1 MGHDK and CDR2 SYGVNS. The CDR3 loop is CASSELSGRALTDTQYF. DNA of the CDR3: TGTGCCAGCAGTGAATTAAGCGGGAGGGCTCTGACAGATACGCAGTATTTT.

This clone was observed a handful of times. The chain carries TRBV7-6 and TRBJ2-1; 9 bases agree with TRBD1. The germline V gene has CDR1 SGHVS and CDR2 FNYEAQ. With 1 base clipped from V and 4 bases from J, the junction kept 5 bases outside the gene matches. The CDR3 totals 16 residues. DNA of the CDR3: TGTGCCAGCAGCTTAGGTGGGACAGGGATATACAATGAGCAGTTCTTC. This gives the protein CASSLGGTGIYNEQFF.

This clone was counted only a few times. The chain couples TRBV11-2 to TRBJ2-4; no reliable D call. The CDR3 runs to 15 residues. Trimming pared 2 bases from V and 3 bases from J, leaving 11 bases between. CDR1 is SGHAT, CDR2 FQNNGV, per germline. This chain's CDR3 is CASSLSGLSKNIQYF. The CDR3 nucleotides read TGTGCCAGCAGCTTATCAGGCCTCAGCAAAAACATTCAGTACTTC.

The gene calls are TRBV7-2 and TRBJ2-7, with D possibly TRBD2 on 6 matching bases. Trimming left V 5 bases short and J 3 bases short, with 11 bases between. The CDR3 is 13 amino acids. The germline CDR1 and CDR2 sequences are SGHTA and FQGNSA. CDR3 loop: CASSTGLNYEQYF. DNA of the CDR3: TGTGCCAGCAGCACCGGACTAAACTACGAGCAGTACTTC.

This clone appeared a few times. CDR3: CAISESFGLAGGDTGELFF. The DNA for the CDR3 is TGTGCCATCAGTGAGTCATTCGGACTAGCGGGAGGGGACACCGGGGAGCTGTTTTTT. The J gene is TRBJ2-2, the V gene TRBV10-3; 15 bases align to TRBD2. Germline trimming cut 0 bases from V and 3 bases from J; bases unmatched to any gene: 5. The CDR3 runs 19 residues. The germline V gene encodes CDR1 ENHRY and CDR2 SYGVKD.

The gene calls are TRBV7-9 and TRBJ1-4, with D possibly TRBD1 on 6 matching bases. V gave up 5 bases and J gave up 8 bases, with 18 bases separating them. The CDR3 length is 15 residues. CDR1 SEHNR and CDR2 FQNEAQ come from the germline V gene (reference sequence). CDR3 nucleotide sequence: TGTGCCAGCAGCCGAGGGGGGGTGAATGAAGAAAAACTGTTTTTT. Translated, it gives CASSRGGVNEEKLFF. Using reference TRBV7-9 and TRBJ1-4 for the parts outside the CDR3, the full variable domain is DTGVSQNPRHKITKRGQNVTFRCDPISEHNRLYWYRQTLGQGPEFLTYFQNEAQLEKSRLLSDRFSAERPKGSFSTLEIQRTEQGDSAMYLCASSRGGVNEEKLFFGSGTQLSVL.

The DNA of the CDR3 is TGTGCCAGCTCACCAATCAAAAGCACAGATACGCAGTATTTT. As protein: CASSPIKSTDTQYF. The chain couples TRBV18 to TRBJ2-3, with no clear D. V was clipped by 2 bases and J by 0 bases, with 6 bases between them. CDR3 length: 14 residues. The germline V gene has CDR1 KGHSH and CDR2 LQKENI.

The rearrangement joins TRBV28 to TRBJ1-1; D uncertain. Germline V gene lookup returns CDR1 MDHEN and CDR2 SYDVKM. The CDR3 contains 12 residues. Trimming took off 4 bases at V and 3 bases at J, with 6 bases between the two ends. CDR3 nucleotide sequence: TGTGCCAGCAGTTCGAGTCACACTGAAGCTTTCTTT. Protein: CASSSSHTEAFF.

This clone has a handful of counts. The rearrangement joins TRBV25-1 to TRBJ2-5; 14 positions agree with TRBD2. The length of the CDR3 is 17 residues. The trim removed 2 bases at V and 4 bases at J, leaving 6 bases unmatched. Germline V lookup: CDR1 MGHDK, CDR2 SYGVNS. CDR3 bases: TGTGCCAGCAGTGAAGTCTACGGACTAGCGGGGGGAGAGACCCAGTACTTC. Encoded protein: CASSEVYGLAGGETQYF.

CDR3 sequence reads: CASSPGTGWEPQHF. CDR3 in DNA: TGTGCCAGCAGTCCCGGGACAGGGTGGGAGCCCCAGCATTTT. The chain has TRBV6-5 and TRBJ1-5; 9 positions agree with TRBD1. Germline loops: CDR1 MNHEY, CDR2 SVGAGI. V shed 5 bases, J shed 8 bases, and the junction held 7 bases outside the gene matches. The CDR3 length is 14 residues.

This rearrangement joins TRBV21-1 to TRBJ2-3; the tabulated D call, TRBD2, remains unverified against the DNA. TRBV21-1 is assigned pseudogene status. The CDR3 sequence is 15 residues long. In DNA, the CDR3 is TGTGCCAGCAGCAAATTCCAAAAGCTCACAGATACGCAGTATTTT. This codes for CASSKFQKLTDTQYF.

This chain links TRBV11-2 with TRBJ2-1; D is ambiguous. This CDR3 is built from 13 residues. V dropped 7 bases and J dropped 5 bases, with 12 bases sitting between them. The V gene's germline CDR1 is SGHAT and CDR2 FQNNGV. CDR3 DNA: TGTGCCAGCAATGGCGGAATTAACAATGAGCAGTTCTTC. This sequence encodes CASNGGINNEQFF.

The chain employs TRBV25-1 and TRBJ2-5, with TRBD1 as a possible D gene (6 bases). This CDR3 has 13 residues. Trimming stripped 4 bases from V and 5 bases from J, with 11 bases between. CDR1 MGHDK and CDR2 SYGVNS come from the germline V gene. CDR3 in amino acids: CASSGPGVETQYF. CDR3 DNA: TGTGCCAGCAGTGGGCCAGGGGTTGAGACCCAGTACTTC.